This TCR beta chain emerged from a study of cytomegalovirus exposure and HLA in healthy donors. Trimming removed 6 bases at V and 4 bases at J, with 12 bases between. Germline V gene data show CDR1 as GTSNPN and CDR2 as SVGIG (reference sequence). CDR3 length: 13 residues. Points from the study as a whole: Later on, a genetic analysis was performed. It linked a missense variant in DCLRE1C with V- and J-gene trimming of TCR beta.

Amplification used 60 Vbeta primers and 13 Jbeta primers. The assay was immunoSEQ multiplex PCR, and TCRdb's table has in-frame clones only and misses some. The sample has tens of thousands of clones, 60% to 80% seen once. To note about this clone: What it binds is unknown.

The chain couples TRBV30 to TRBJ1-4; possible D gene TRBD1, 6 bases. Specimen: PBMCs. This TCR derives from a woman in her forties in good health and CMV-seronegative. This CDR3 is CACPIRGNEKLFF. The CDR3 DNA reads TGTGCCTGTCCAATCAGGGGTAATGAAAAACTGTTTTTT.